This is a list of T cell receptor beta chains from one sample in a study of cytomegalovirus exposure and HLA in healthy donors. The protocol was immunoSEQ multiplex PCR, while the TCRdb copy is restricted to in-frame clones and leaves out a portion. Among around 160,000 clones, about 76% were seen once, and the ten largest hold about 7.9%. Sequencing was carried out using PBMCs. The receptors derive from a male donor in good health and CMV-seropositive. Each CDR3 is given with its conserved first and last residue. A D gene is named only where the DNA matches it firmly. Part of the rows lack a size; the others show once, few, many or a class for expanded clones.

V	J	size	D	DNA	CDR3
TRBV30	TRBJ2-7	.	.	TGTGCCTGGAGTGTACCGGAAGGGGGCTACGAGCAGTACTTC	CAWSVPEGGYEQYF
TRBV13	TRBJ2-1	.	TRBD1	TGTGCCAGCAGCACCGAACAGGGGTCGAATGAGCAGTTCTTC	CASSTEQGSNEQFF
TRBV4-2	TRBJ1-6	once	TRBD1	TGTGCCAGCAGCCGGACAGGGGAAAATTCACCCCTCCACTTT	CASSRTGENSPLHF
TRBV7-8	TRBJ1-6	.	TRBD1	TGTGCCAGCAGCCCCGGGACAGCTAATTCACCCCTCCACTTT	CASSPGTANSPLHF
TRBV7-9	TRBJ2-7	.	.	TGTGCCAGCAGCTCTATCGGCGGATACGAGCAGTACTTC	CASSSIGGYEQYF
TRBV5-1	TRBJ2-3	.	.	TGCGCCAGCAGCTTAGACTTCTCTGGCGGGGATACGCAGTATTTT	CASSLDFSGGDTQYF
TRBV19	TRBJ1-2	.	.	TGTGCCAGTAGTGAGGGCGGCGGCTACACCTTC	CASSEGGGYTF
TRBV19	TRBJ2-4	.	.	TGTGCCAGTAGTGTGACTTATAAAAACATTCAGTACTTC	CASSVTYKNIQYF
TRBV18	TRBJ1-2	.	TRBD1	TGTGCCAGCTCACCAGGGGACAGGGGGCCTGGCTACACCTTC	CASSPGDRGPGYTF
TRBV27	TRBJ1-2	.	.	TGTGCCAGCAGGGCACTCACAGGGACCCCTAACTATGGCTACACCTTC	CASRALTGTPNYGYTF
TRBV30	TRBJ2-1	.	.	TGTGCCTGGAGACCCCAGGGTCGGAATGAGCAGTTCTTC	CAWRPQGRNEQFF
TRBV10-2	TRBJ1-5	.	.	TGCGCCAGCAGCGCCGGGAAGGATCAGCCCCAGCATTTT	CASSAGKDQPQHF
TRBV11-2	TRBJ1-2	.	TRBD1	TGTGCCAGCAGCGCACTTCATACAGGGGGGAACTATGGCTACACCTTC	CASSALHTGGNYGYTF
TRBV11-3	TRBJ1-6	.	TRBD1	TGTGCCAGCAGCTTTGCAGGGGGATCACCCCTCCACTTT	CASSFAGGSPLHF
TRBV5-1	TRBJ1-2	once	.	TGCGCCAGCAGCTATTATTCGGACAGCCCTAATGGCTACACCTTC	CASSYYSDSPNGYTF
TRBV6-5	TRBJ2-7	.	.	TGTGCCAGCAGTCGACAGGTCTCCTACGAGCAGTACTTC	CASSRQVSYEQYF
TRBV4-2	TRBJ1-2	.	.	TGTGCCAGCAGCCCCTTCCCTAATTCCGTAGCTAACTATGGCTACACCTTC	CASSPFPNSVANYGYTF
TRBV15	TRBJ1-1	.	.	TGTGCCACCTCTAACAGTATAAAGAACACTGAAGCTTTCTTT	CATSNSIKNTEAFF
TRBV5-5	TRBJ2-7	.	TRBD1	TGTGCCAGCAGCCCAGGACAGGGTTTGAGTCGCTACGAGCAGTACTTC	CASSPGQGLSRYEQYF
TRBV5-4	TRBJ1-3	few	.	TGTGCCAGCAGCTTATCAACAGGGTTGGGAGACACCATATATTTT	CASSLSTGLGDTIYF
TRBV5-6	TRBJ1-4	.	.	TGTGCCAGCAGCTCCTACGGGAGGGTAGGCGAAAAACTGTTTTTT	CASSSYGRVGEKLFF
TRBV6-5	TRBJ1-2	.	.	TGTGCCAGCAGTCCAGGGCCTAACTATGGCTACACCTTC	CASSPGPNYGYTF
TRBV27	TRBJ2-7	.	TRBD2	TGTGCCAGCAGTCCCTCCGGGGGGGCACTGACCTACGAGCAGTACTTC	CASSPSGGALTYEQYF
TRBV5-6	TRBJ1-2	.	.	TGTGCCAGCAGCTTGAGGGGTGTGGACTATGGCTACACCTTC	CASSLRGVDYGYTF